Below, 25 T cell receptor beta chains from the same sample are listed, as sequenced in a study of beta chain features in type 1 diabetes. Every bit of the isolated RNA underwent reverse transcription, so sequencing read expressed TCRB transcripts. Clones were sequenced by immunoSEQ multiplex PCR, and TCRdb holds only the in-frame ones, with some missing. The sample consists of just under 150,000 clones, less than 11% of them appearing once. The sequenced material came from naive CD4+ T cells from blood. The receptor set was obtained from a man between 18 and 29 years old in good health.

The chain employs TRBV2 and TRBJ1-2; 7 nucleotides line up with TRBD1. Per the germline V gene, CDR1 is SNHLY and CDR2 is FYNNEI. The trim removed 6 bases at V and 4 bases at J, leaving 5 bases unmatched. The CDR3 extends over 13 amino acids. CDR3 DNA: TGTGCCAGCAGGGGGACAGCTTCCTATGGCTACACCTTC. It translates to CASRGTASYGYTF.

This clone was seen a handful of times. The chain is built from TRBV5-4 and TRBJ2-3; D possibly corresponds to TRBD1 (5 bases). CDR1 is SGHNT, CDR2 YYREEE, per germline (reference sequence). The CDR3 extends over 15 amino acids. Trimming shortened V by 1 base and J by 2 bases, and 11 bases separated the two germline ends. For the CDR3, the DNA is TGTGCCAGCAGCTTGAGGGCAGGGCCCACAGATACGCAGTATTTT. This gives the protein CASSLRAGPTDTQYF.

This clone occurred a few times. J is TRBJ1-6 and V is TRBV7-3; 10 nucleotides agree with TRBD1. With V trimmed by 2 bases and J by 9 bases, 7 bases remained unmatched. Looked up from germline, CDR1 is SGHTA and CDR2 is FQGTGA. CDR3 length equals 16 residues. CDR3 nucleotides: TGTGCCAGCAGCTTAGTTGGGGACAGGGGCCCTTCACCCCTCCACTTT. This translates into CASSLVGDRGPSPLHF.

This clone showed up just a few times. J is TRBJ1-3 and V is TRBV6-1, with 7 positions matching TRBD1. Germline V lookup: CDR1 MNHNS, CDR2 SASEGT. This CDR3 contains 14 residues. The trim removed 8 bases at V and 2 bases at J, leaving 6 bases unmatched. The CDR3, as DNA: TGTGCCAGCCGTACAGGGGAAACTGGAAACACCATATATTTT. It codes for CASRTGETGNTIYF.

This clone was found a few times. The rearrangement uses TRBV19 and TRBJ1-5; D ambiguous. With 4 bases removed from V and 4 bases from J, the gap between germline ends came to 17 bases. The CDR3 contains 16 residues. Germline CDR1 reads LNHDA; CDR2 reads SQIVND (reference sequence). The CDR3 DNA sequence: TGTGCCAGTAGTACCCAAGACCGCCTGAGGAATCAGCCCCAGCATTTT. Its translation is CASSTQDRLRNQPQHF.

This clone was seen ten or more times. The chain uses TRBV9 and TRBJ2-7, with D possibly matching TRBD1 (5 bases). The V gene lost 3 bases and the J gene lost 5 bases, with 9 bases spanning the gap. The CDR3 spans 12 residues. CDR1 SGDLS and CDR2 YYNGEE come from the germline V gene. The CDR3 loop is CASSGDRNEQYF. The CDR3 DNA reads TGTGCCAGCAGCGGCGACAGAAACGAGCAGTACTTC.

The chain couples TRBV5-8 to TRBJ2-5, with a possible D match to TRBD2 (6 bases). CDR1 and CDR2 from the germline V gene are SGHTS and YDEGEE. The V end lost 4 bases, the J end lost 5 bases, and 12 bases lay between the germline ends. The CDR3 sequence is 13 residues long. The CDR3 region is CASSPWGGETQYF. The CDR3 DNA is TGTGCCAGCAGCCCCTGGGGAGGCGAGACCCAGTACTTC. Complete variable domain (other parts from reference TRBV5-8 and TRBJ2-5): EAGVTQSPTHLIKTRGQQATLRCSPISGHTSVYWYQQALGLGLQFLLWYDEGEERNRGNFPPRFSGRQFPNYSSELNVNALELEDSALYLCASSPWGGETQYFGPGTRLLVL.

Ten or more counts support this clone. The CDR3 bases are TGCAGCGTGGGCCGTGGGGACATCAGAAACATTCAGTACTTC. Encoded protein: CSVGRGDIRNIQYF. The chain employs TRBV29-1 and TRBJ2-4; tentatively, D is TRBD1 (6 bases). Looked up from germline, CDR1 is SQVTM and CDR2 is ANQGSEA. The CDR3 is made up of 14 amino acids. Between the trimmed V and J ends, which lost 6 bases and 6 bases, there was a span of 18 bases.

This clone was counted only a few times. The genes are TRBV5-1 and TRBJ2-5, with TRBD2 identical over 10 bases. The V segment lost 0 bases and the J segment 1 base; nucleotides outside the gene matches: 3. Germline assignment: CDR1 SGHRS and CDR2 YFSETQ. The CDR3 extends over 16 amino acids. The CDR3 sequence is CASSLDPSGGQETQYF. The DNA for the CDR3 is TGCGCCAGCAGCTTGGACCCTAGCGGGGGCCAAGAGACCCAGTACTTC.

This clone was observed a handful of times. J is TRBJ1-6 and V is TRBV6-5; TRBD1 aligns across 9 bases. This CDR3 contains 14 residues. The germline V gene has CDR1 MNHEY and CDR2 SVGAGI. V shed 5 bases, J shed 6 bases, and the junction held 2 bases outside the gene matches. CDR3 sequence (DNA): TGTGCCAGCAGTCAGGACAGGGGTAATTCACCCCTCCACTTT. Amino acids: CASSQDRGNSPLHF.

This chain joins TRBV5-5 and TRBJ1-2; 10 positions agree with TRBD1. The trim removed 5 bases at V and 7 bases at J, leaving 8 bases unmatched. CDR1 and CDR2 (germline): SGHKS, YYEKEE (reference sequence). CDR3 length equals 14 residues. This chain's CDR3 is CASSMGQGNGGYTF. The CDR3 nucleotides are TGTGCCAGCAGTATGGGACAGGGGAACGGTGGCTACACCTTC.

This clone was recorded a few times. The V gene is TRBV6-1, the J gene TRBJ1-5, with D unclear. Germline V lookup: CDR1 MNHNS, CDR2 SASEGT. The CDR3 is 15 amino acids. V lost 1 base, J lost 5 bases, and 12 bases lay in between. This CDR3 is CASSEVAGGYQPQHF. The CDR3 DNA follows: TGTGCCAGCAGTGAAGTAGCCGGAGGGTATCAGCCCCAGCATTTT.

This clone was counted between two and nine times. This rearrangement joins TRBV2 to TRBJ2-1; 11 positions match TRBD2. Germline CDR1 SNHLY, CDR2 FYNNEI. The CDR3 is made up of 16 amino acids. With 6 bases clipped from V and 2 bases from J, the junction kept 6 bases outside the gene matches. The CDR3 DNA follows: TGTGCCAGCAGACCTACTAGCGGGGGTACCTACAATGAGCAGTTCTTC. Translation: CASRPTSGGTYNEQFF.

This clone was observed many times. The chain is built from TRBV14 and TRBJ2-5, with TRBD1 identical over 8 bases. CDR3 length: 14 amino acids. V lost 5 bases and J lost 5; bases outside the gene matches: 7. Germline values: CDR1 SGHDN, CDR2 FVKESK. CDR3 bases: TGTGCCAGCAGCTTCTGGACAGGGTACGAGACCCAGTACTTC. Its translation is CASSFWTGYETQYF.

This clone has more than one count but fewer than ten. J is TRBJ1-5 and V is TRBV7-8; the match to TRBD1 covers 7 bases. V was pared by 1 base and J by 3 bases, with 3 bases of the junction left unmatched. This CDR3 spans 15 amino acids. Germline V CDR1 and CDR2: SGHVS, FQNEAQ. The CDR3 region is CASSLEGAYNQPQHF. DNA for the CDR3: TGTGCCAGCAGCTTAGAGGGGGCCTACAATCAGCCCCAGCATTTT.

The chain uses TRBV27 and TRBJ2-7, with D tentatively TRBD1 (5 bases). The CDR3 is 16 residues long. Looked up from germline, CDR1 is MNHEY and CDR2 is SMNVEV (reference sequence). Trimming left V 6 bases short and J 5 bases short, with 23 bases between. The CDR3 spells CASRAETGKFLNEQYF. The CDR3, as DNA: TGTGCCAGCAGAGCCGAAACAGGAAAGTTCTTAAACGAGCAGTACTTC.

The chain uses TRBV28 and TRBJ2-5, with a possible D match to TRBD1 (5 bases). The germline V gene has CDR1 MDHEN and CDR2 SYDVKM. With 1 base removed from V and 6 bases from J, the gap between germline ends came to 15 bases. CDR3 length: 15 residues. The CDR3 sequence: CASSLSGHLEQTQYF. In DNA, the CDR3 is TGTGCCAGCAGTTTATCCGGACACCTAGAACAGACCCAGTACTTC.

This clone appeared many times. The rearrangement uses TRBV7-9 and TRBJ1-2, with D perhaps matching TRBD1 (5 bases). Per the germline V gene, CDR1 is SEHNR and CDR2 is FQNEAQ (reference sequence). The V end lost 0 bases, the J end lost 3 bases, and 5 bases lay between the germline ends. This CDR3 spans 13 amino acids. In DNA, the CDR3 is TGTGCCAGCAGCTTAGCGACAGACTATGGCTACACCTTC. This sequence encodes CASSLATDYGYTF.

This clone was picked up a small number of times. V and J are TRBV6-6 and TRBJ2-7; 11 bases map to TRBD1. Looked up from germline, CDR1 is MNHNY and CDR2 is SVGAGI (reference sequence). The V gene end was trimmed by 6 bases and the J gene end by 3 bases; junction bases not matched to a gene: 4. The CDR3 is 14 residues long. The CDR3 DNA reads TGTGCCAGCAGCTGGACAGGGGGCAACTACGAGCAGTACTTC. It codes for CASSWTGGNYEQYF.

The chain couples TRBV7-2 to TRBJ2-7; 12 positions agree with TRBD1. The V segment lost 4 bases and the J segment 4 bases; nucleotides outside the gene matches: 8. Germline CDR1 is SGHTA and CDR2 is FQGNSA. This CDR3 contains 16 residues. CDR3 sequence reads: CASSWTGTGGQYEQYF. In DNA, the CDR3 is TGTGCCAGCAGCTGGACCGGGACAGGGGGCCAGTACGAGCAGTACTTC.

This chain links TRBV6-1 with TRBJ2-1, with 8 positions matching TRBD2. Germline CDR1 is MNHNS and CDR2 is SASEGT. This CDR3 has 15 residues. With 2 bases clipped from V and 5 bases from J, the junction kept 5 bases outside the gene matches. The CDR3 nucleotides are TGTGCCAGCAGTGAACCCAGCGGGAGAAACAATGAGCAGTTCTTC. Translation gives CASSEPSGRNNEQFF.

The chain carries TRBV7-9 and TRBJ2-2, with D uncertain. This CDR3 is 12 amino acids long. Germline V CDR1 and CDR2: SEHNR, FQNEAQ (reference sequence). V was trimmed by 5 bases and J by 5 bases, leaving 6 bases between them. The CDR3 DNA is TGTGCCAGCAGCAGAGATACCGGGGAGCTGTTTTTT. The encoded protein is CASSRDTGELFF. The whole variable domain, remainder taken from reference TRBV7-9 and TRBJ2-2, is DTGVSQNPRHKITKRGQNVTFRCDPISEHNRLYWYRQTLGQGPEFLTYFQNEAQLEKSRLLSDRFSAERPKGSFSTLEIQRTEQGDSAMYLCASSRDTGELFFGEGSRLTVL.

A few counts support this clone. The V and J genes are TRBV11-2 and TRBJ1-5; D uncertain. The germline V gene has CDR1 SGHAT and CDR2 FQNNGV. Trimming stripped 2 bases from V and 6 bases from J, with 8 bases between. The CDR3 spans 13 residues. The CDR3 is CASSLQASQPQHF. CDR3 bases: TGTGCCAGCAGCTTACAGGCAAGTCAGCCCCAGCATTTT.

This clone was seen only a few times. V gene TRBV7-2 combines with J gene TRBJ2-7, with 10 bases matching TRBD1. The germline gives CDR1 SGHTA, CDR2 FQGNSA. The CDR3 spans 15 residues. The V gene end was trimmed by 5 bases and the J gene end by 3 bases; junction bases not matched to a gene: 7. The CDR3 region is CASSTRQGAGYEQYF. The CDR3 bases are TGTGCCAGCAGCACTCGACAGGGGGCCGGCTACGAGCAGTACTTC.

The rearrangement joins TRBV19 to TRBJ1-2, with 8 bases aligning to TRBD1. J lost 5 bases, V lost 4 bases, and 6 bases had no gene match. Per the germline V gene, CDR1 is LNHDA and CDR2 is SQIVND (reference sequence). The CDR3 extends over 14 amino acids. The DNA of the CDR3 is TGTGCCAGTAGTAGCCGGGACAGGTTTTATGGCTACACCTTC. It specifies CASSSRDRFYGYTF.